This TCR beta chain was identified during a study of regulatory T cells in long-lasting Graves disease. Germline values: CDR1 MNHNS, CDR2 SASEGT. The CDR3 has 16 amino acids. HTBI primers from iRepertoire and Arm-PCR of CDR3 regions yielded the TCR beta libraries. TCRdb itself ran the multiplex PCR reads through MiXCR, one entry per CDR3 protein. The sample consists of 400,000 to 450,000 distinct CDR3 sequences, about 16% of them appearing once. As to time point: newly diagnosed GD, antithyroid drugs for less than 3 months. RNA from PBMCs was the source of the TCR library. It was American Thyroid Association guidelines that determined Graves' disease diagnosis. On this clonotype itself: This may come from a read error, since a much larger clone is one base off.

In addition, the sample was reused for a study of T cells in Graves' hyperthyroidism and ophthalmopathy. That paper adds: Primed by the HTBI set, a first-round RT-PCR was run on the TCR CDR3.

The J gene is TRBJ1-5, the V gene TRBV6-1; no definite D call. The material was peripheral blood mononuclear cells (PBMCs), obtained at new diagnosis, from a patient treated with antithyroid drugs. The receptor was derived from a woman between 25 and 40 years old with Graves disease. The CDR3, as DNA: TGTGCCGGCAGTGAAAGTAGGCAGAAGCGGAATCAGCCCCAGCATTTT. It codes for CAGSESRQKRNQPQHF.